This T cell receptor beta chain was sequenced in a study of shared clonotypes between healthy human individuals (dated by TCRdb to between 2020 and 2021). Background for the entire study: A few men and a couple of women, aged 18 to 49 years, made up the cohort. To estimate repertoire size and how much clonotypes are shared between individuals, the study performed deep sequencing of blood TCR repertoires from about 5 healthy adults. Libraries were prepared and TCR repertoires were sequenced by different laboratories using diverse techniques, in order to increase sequencing depth and limit assay-specific biases. Per donor, leukapheresis produced somewhere between about 0.94 and 9 billion PBMCs. What the work shows at the level of the full study, not this receptor alone: Sampling was limited to blood, and TCR repertoires in tissue likely differ from TCR repertoires in blood. Based on pairwise subsampling, the degree of clonotype sharing among donors was expected to be affected by sequencing depth. Because the study included only a small number of donors, the genetic and exposure-history diversity represented was limited.

As for this clone: Its recognized antigen is unknown. Base-call qualities are not available, and no considerably larger clone is one nucleotide away.

From cysteine to phenylalanine, the CDR3 is 14 amino acids long. The sequence is cut down to CDR3 DNA, 42 bases in frame from base 1. Using the deep immunoSEQ assay, multiplex PCR amplified TCR CDR3 regions from genomic DNA. Genomic DNA extracted from each cell subset was distributed evenly over all wells of several immunoSEQ 96-well plates, and each plate served as one replicate. For unsorted PBMC, approximately 0.3 ug of genomic DNA, equivalent to 30,000 to 35,000 T cell genomes, went into each replicate PCR. Genomic DNA from unsorted PBMC was sequenced over ten immunoSEQ deep assay plates. The purified libraries were quantified using a Qubit 3.0 fluorometer, sized with a Bioanalyzer 2100, and then quantified again using the KAPA Library Quantification kit. Every immunoSEQ 96-well plate was sequenced on a separate single-read 150-cycle Illumina NextSeq 550 flow cell. The study's own analysis went as follows. Because the immunoSEQ output held only junctional sequences and lacked quality scores, the filtering could not match the filtering applied to full-length reads. To assign V/J genes and CDR3, sequences were annotated using PyIR, a Python wrapper for IgBLAST v1.9, with IMGT germline references. Reads were filtered out if the reads had weak V/J assignments (E-value above 1e-6), no CDR3, stop codons, out-of-frame junctions, or ambiguous translated residues. V3J clonotypes were defined as sequences sharing the same inferred V gene, J gene, and CDR3 amino acid sequence. Percentage overlap between repertoires was computed as shared unique clonotypes divided by the size of the smaller repertoire. Three approaches were used to assess repertoire richness: RTK rarefaction, the Chao1 estimator, and Recon v2.1 estimates of unobserved clonotypes. Not all clones reach the TCRdb copy of this immuneACCESS table, which keeps in-frame sequences only. Checked studies attribute under half of the gap to unresolved V genes and leave the rest unexplained. V and J calls and clone size are those listed in that table; D and trimming were worked out from the DNA. The sample table shows a few hundred thousand clones, and 60% to 80% are seen once. The ten largest clones represent around 12% of the sample.

The donors were healthy, HIV-negative adults who had no recently reported acute infections or vaccinations. All donors were Caucasian adults living in Nashville, Tennessee, USA. In the unsorted samples, 85 million to 100 million PBMCs were counted, and genomic DNA was extracted using the QIAamp DNA Blood Mini kit. After blood collection by leukapheresis, PBMCs were isolated using Ficoll-Histopaque density gradient centrifugation and then cryopreserved in the vapor phase of liquid nitrogen. Sequencing used PBMCs. This sequence originates from a middle-aged woman in good health. Some clones in this sample may be carry-over from other donors' samples. The sequence links TRBV21-1 to TRBJ2-7; TRBD1 is the table's D call and was not checked against the DNA. TRBV21-1 is a documented pseudogene. DNA sequence: TGTGCCACCTCGCGGACAGGGCCCTCTAAGGAGCAGTACTTC. Its coded protein is CATSRTGPSKEQYF.